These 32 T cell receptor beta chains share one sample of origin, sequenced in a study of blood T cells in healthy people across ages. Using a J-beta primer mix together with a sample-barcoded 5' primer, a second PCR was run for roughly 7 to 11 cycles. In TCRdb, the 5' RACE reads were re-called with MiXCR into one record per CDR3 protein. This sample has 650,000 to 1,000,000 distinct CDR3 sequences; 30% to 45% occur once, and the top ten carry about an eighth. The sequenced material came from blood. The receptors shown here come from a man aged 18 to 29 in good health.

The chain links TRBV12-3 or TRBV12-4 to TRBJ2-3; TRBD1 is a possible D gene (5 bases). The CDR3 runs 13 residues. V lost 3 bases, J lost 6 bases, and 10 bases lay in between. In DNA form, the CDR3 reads TGTGCCAGCAGTTTTCAGGGCGAGGATACGCAGTATTTT. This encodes CASSFQGEDTQYF.

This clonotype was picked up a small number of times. The CDR3 bases are TGTGCCAGCAGTTTTTATCAGGGGGCGGGGGGCACTGAAGCTTTCTTT. Amino acids: CASSFYQGAGGTEAFF. This sequence joins TRBV12-3 or TRBV12-4 and TRBJ1-1, with 8 nucleotides matching TRBD1. There are 16 residues in the CDR3. V dropped 3 bases and J dropped 4; count of bases not matched to a gene: 10.

CDR3 coding DNA: TGTGCCAGCAGCTTAGCTGGAAACAGGGTGAGGGGCACAGATACGCAGTATTTT. Protein: CASSLAGNRVRGTDTQYF. The chain combines TRBV7-2 with TRBJ2-3; possibly TRBD1 for D (6 bases). Germline-derived CDR1 and CDR2 are SGHTA and FQGNSA. The V and J ends lost 0 bases and 1 base respectively, with 17 bases between them. The CDR3 covers 18 residues. The variable domain in full, completed from reference TRBV7-2 and TRBJ2-3, reads GAGVSQSPSNKVTEKGKDVELRCDPISGHTALYWYRQSLGQGLEFLIYFQGNSAPDKSGLPSDRFSAERTGGSVSTLTIQRTQQEDSAVYLCASSLAGNRVRGTDTQYFGPGTRLTVL.

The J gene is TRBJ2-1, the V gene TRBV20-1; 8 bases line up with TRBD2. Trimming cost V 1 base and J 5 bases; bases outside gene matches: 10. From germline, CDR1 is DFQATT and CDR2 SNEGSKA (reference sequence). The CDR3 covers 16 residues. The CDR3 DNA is TGCAGTGCTAGAGCCCCGCCGGGACTAGATCACAATGAGCAGTTCTTC. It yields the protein CSARAPPGLDHNEQFF.

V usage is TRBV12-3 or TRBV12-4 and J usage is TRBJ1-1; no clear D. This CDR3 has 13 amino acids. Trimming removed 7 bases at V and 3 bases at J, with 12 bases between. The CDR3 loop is CASTRNRDTEAFF. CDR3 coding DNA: TGTGCCAGCACTAGAAATCGGGACACTGAAGCTTTCTTT.

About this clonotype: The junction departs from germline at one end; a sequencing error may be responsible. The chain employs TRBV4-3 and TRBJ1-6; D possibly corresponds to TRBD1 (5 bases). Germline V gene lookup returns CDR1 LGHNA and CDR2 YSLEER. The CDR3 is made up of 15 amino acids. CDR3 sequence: CASSEGQGSFSPPHF. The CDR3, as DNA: TGCGCCAGCAGCGAAGGTCAGGGCTCGTTTTCACCCCCCCACTTT.

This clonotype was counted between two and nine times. The DNA of the CDR3 is TGTGCCAGCACCCTAAACCCGGGTATAGGACAGGGGGACAATGAGCAGTACTTC. Encoded protein: CASTLNPGIGQGDNEQYF. This chain connects TRBV4-2 to TRBJ2-1; 10 nucleotides align to TRBD1. The J call may not be correct, given that the DNA end is closer to TRBJ2-7. The CDR3 has 18 amino acids. Per the germline V gene, CDR1 is LGHNA and CDR2 is YNFKEQ.

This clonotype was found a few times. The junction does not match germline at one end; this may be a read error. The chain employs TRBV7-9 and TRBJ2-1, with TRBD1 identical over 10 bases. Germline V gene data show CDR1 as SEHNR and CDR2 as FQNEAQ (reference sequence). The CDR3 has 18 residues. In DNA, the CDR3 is TGTGCCAGCAGCCTTTCACGCCTGGACAGGGGGTCCTCCAATGAGCAGTTCTTC. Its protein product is CASSLSRLDRGSSNEQFF.

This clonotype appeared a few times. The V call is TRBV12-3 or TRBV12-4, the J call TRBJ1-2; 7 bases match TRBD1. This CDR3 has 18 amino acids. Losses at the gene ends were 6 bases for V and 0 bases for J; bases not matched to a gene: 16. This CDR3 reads CASSQRRGRGSANYGYTF. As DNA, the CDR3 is TGTGCCAGCAGCCAGAGGAGAGGCAGGGGGTCAGCTAACTATGGCTACACCTTC.

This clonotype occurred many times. This chain's CDR3 is CSVEEVPRHTDTQYF. CDR3 DNA: TGCAGCGTTGAAGAGGTTCCCAGGCACACAGATACGCAGTATTTT. The genes are TRBV29-1 and TRBJ2-3; D call uncertain. Trimming took off 0 bases at V and 2 bases at J, with 12 bases between the two ends. Germline lookup yields CDR1 SQVTM and CDR2 ANQGSEA. This CDR3 has 15 amino acids.

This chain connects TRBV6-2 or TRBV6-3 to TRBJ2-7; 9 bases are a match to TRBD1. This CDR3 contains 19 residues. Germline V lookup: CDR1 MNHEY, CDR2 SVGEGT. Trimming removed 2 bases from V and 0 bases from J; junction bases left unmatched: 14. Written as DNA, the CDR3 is TGTGCCAGCAGTTACGCGGGACAGGGTGCTGGAATGAGCTCCTACGAGCAGTACTTC. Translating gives CASSYAGQGAGMSSYEQYF.

The CDR3: CASSYMTGAPEAFF. CDR3 sequence (DNA): TGTGCCAGCAGCTATATGACAGGGGCCCCTGAAGCTTTCTTT. The chain combines TRBV7-2 with TRBJ1-1, with 8 bases matching TRBD1. The CDR3 loop spans 14 amino acids. CDR1 is SGHTA and CDR2 is FQGNSA in the germline V gene. V was clipped by 4 bases and J by 6 bases; unmatched bases: 7.

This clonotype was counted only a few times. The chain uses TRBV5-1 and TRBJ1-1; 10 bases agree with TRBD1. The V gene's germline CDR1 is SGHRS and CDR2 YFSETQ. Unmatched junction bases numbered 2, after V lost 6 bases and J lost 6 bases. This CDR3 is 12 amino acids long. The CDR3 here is CASIGQGAEAFF. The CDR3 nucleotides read TGCGCCAGCATAGGACAGGGGGCTGAAGCTTTCTTT.

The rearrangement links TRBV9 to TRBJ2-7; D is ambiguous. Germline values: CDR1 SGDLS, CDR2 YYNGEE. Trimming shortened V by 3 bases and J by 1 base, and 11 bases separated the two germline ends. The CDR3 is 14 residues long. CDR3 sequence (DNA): TGTGCCAGCAGCGGCTCGTGGGGTTCCTACGAGCAGTACTTC. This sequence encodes CASSGSWGSYEQYF.

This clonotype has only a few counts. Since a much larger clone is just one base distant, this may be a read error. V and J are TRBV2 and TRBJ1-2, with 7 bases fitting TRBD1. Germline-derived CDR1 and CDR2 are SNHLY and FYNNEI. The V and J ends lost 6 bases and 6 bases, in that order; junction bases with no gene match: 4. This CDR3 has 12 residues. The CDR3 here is CASRGDSHGYTF. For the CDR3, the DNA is TGTGCCAGCAGGGGGGACAGCCATGGCTACACCTTC.

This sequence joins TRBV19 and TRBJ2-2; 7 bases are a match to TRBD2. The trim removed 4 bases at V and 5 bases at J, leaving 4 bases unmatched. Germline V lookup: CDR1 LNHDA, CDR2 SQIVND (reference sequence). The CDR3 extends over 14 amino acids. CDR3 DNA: TGTGCCAGTAGTAAGGCTAGCGGAACCGGGGAGCTGTTTTTT. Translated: CASSKASGTGELFF.

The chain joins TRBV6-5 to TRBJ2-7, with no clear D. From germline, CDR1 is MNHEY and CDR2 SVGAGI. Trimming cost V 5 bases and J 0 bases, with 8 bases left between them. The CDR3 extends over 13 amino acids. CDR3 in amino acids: CASSRKSSYEQYF. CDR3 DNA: TGTGCCAGCAGTCGAAAGAGCTCCTACGAGCAGTACTTC.

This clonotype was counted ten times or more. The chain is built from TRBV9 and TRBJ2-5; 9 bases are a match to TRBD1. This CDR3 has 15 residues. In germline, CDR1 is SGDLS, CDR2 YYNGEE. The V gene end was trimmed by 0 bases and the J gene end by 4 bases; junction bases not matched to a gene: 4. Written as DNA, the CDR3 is TGTGCCAGCAGCGTAGGTCTGGACAGGGGAGAGACCCAGTACTTC. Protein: CASSVGLDRGETQYF.

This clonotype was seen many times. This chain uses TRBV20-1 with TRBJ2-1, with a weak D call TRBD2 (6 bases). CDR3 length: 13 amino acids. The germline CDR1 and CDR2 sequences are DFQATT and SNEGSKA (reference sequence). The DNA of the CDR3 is TGCAGCGTTTCCGGGGGCTCCTACAATGAGCAGTTCTTC. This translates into CSVSGGSYNEQFF.

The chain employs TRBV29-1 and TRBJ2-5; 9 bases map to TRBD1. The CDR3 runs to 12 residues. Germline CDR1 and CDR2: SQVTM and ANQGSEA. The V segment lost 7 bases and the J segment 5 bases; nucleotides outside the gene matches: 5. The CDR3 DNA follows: TGCAGCGCTGGGGACAGGGTTGAGACCCAGTACTTC. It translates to CSAGDRVETQYF. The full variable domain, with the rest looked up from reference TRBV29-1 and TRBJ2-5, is SAVISQKPSRDICQRGTSLTIQCQVDSQVTMMFWYRQQPGQSLTLIATANQGSEATYESGFVIDKFPISRPNLTFSTLTVSNMSPEDSSIYLCSAGDRVETQYFGPGTRLLVL.

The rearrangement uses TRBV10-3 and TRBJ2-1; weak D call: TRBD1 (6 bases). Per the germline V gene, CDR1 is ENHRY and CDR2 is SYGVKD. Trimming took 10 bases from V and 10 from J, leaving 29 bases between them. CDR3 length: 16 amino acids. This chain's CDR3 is CATVRDASQGSYEQFF. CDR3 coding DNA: TGTGCCACAGTCCGGGACGCCTCACAGGGTTCCTACGAGCAGTTCTTC.

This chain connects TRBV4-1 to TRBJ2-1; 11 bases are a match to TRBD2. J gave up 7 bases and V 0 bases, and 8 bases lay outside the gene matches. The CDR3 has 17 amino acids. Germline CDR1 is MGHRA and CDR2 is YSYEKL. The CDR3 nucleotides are TGCGCCAGCAGCCAAGATCCGCCTAGCGGGGGGTGGAATGAGCAGTTCTTC. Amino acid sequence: CASSQDPPSGGWNEQFF.

CDR3 DNA sequence: TGCGCCAGCAGCCTCACCATCGGGGCGGAACAGTTCTTC. This sequence encodes CASSLTIGAEQFF. The genes are TRBV5-1 and TRBJ2-1; D is tentatively TRBD1 or TRBD2 (5 bases each). The CDR3 extends over 13 amino acids. The V gene's germline CDR1 is SGHRS and CDR2 YFSETQ. V lost 4 bases to trimming and J lost 13 bases, with 18 bases between them.

The CDR3 is CASSDEGQPQHF. The CDR3 coding sequence is TGTGCCAGCAGCGATGAGGGTCAGCCCCAGCATTTT. This chain joins TRBV11-1 and TRBJ1-5; D unclear. This CDR3 contains 12 residues. Deletions cut 5 bases from V and 6 bases from J, with 8 bases between. Germline loops: CDR1 SGHAT, CDR2 FQDESV (reference sequence).

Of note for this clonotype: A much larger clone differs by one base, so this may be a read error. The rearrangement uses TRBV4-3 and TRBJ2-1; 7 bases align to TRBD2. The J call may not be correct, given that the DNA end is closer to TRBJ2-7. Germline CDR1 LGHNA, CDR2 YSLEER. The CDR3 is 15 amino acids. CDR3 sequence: CASSSSGSSYNEQYF. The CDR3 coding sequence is TGCGCCAGCAGCTCTAGCGGTAGCTCCTACAATGAGCAGTACTTC.

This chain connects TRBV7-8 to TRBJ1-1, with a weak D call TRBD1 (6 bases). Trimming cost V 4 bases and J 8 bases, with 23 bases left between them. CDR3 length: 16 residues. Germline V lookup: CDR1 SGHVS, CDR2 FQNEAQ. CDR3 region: CASSSYGGQSLHEAFF. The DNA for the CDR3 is TGTGCCAGCAGCTCCTACGGGGGCCAGTCCTTGCACGAAGCTTTCTTT.

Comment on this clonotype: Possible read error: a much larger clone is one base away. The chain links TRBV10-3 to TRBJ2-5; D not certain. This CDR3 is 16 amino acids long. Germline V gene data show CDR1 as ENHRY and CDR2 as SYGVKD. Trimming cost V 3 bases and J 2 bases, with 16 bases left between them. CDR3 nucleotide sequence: TGTGCCATCAGTGATAGTAGAGTGGATCGGCAAGAGACCCAGTACTTC. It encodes CAISDSRVDRQETQYF.

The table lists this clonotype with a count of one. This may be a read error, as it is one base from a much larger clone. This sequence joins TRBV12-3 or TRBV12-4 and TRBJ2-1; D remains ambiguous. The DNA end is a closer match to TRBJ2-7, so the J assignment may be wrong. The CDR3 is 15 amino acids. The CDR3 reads CASSLVGFSLDEQYF. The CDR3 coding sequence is TGTGCCAGCAGTTTAGTTGGCTTTTCCCTAGACGAGCAGTACTTC.

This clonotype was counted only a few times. Here the CDR3 reads CASSLSDPRPQETQYF. The CDR3 DNA follows: TGTGCCAGCAGCCTCTCGGACCCACGTCCTCAAGAGACCCAGTACTTC. The chain uses TRBV28 and TRBJ2-5; D not resolved. V lost 6 bases to trimming and J lost 2 bases, with 19 bases between them. The CDR3 consists of 16 residues. Germline CDR1 and CDR2: MDHEN and SYDVKM.

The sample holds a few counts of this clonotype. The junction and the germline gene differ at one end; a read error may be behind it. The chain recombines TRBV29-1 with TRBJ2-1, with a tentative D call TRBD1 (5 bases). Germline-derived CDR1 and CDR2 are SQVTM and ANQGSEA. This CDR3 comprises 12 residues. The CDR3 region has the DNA TGCGGCGTTGAGCTCAGGGACAATGAGCAGTTCTTC. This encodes CGVELRDNEQFF.

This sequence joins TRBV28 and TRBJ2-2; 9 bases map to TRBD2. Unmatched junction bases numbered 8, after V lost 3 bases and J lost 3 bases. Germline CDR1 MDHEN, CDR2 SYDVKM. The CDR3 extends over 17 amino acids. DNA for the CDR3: TGTGCCAGCAGTTTGAGAACCGGGACTAGCTACACCGGGGAGCTGTTTTTT. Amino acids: CASSLRTGTSYTGELFF. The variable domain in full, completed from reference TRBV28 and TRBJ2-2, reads DVKVTQSSRYLVKRTGEKVFLECVQDMDHENMFWYRQDPGLGLRLIYFSYDVKMKEKGDIPEGYSVSREKKERFSLILESASTNQTSMYLCASSLRTGTSYTGELFFGEGSRLTVL.

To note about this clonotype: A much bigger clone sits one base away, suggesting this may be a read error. The CDR3 loop reads CASSVGGKVSYGYTF. DNA of the CDR3: TGCGCCAGCAGCGTCGGCGGTAAAGTCTCCTATGGCTACACCTTC. The V call is TRBV5-1, the J call TRBJ1-2; no reliable D call. The CDR3 is 15 amino acids. Germline CDR1 SGHRS, CDR2 YFSETQ. V shed 4 bases and J shed 4 bases, with 17 bases lying between them. Filled out from reference TRBV5-1 and TRBJ1-2, the complete variable domain reads KAGVTQTPRYLIKTRGQQVTLSCSPISGHRSVSWYQQTPGQGLQFLFEYFSETQRNKGNFPGRFSGRQFSNSRSEMNVSTLELGDSALYLCASSVGGKVSYGYTFGSGTRLTVV.